This T cell receptor (beta chain) was sequenced during a study of cytomegalovirus exposure and HLA in healthy donors. This clone was picked up a small number of times. Its specificity is unknown. Every donor was a healthy person donating bone marrow. The study ran its PCR with 60 Vbeta and 13 Jbeta primers. As processed by the authors: It was a later analysis that counted around 85 million unique TCR beta chains, of which some 10 million were shared. Only in-frame clones appear in the TCRdb table, and some are missing; sequencing was by immunoSEQ multiplex PCR. From that table come the V and J calls and clone size; the DNA was used to work out D and trimming. This table holds about 76,000 clones, approximately 79% found once. Findings and limits, study-wide: Sequences of the TCR beta chain were said to predict the HLA-A and HLA-B alleles of most subjects accurately. Association of 15,000 to 20,000 TCR beta sequences with HLA alleles was found at 0.05 false discovery rate in a later analysis.

Sequencing was carried out using PBMCs. This clonotype was sampled from a man aged 25 to 40 in good health and CMV-seronegative.

The CDR3 reads CASSSRLLFF. CDR3 DNA: TGTGCCAGCAGTTCCCGACTGCTGTTTTTT. The rearrangement joins TRBV27 to TRBJ1-4; no clear D. V was cut by 4 bases and J by 14 bases, with 8 bases left in between. CDR1 and CDR2 (germline): MNHEY, SMNVEV (reference sequence). The CDR3 totals 10 residues.